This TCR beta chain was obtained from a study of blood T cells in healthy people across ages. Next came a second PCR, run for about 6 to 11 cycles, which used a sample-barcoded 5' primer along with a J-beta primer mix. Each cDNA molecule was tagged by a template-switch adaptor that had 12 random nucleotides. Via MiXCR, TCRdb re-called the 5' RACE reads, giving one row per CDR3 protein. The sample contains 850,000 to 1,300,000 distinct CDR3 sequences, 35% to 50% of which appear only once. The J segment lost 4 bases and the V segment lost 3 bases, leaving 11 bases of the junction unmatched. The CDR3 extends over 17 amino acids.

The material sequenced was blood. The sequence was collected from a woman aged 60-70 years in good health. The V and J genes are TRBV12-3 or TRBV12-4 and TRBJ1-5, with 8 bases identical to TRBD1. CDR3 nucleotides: TGTGCCAGCAGTTTCTATTCAGGGGGCTTTGGTAATCAGCCCCAGCATTTT. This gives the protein CASSFYSGGFGNQPQHF.